What follows are 14 T cell receptor beta chains derived from one specimen sequenced in a study of T cells in Graves' hyperthyroidism and ophthalmopathy. The source material, RNA transcripts, was used to amplify TCR beta CDR3 regions. When the TCR CDR3 underwent first-round RT-PCR, the HTBI primer set was used. TCRdb ran MiXCR on the multiplex PCR reads and lists one entry per CDR3 protein. The profile covers roughly 400,000 distinct CDR3 sequences, with 20% to 30% appearing a single time and about 73% taken by the ten largest. The sample comprised blood. These receptors came from a man aged 45-60 years with Graves' hyperthyroidism.

The gene calls are TRBV30 and TRBJ1-4; no reliable D call. Germline lookup yields CDR1 GTSNPN and CDR2 SVGIG (reference sequence). The CDR3 is made up of 15 amino acids. With 0 bases removed from V and 0 bases from J, the gap between germline ends came to 8 bases. The CDR3 reads CAWSVMAATNEKLFF. DNA of the CDR3: TGTGCCTGGAGTGTTATGGCAGCAACTAATGAAAAACTGTTTTTT.

This clonotype was seen many times. This chain joins TRBV7-3 and TRBJ1-1; maybe TRBD1 (5 bases). The length of the CDR3 is 14 residues. Per the germline V gene, CDR1 is SGHTA and CDR2 is FQGTGA. Trimming took off 3 bases at V and 7 bases at J, with 15 bases between the two ends. The CDR3 DNA reads as TGTGCCAGCAGCTTGAGGGGCGAAAGGAATGAAGCTTTCTTT. The encoded protein is CASSLRGERNEAFF.

This clonotype was counted many times. This chain uses TRBV7-9 with TRBJ2-1, with 8 positions matching TRBD2. Trimming cost V 1 base and J 1 base; bases outside gene matches: 3. Germline V gene sequence: CDR1 SEHNR, CDR2 FQNEAQ (reference sequence). The CDR3 runs 16 residues. CDR3 nucleotides: TGTGCCAGCAGCTTAGGAGCGGGAGTATCCTACAATGAGCAGTTCTTC. This encodes CASSLGAGVSYNEQFF.

This clonotype occurred many times. The rearrangement links TRBV7-3 to TRBJ2-1, with 8 positions matching TRBD2. The V gene's germline CDR1 is SGHTA and CDR2 FQGTGA. V lost 6 bases, J lost 7 bases, and 5 bases stayed unmatched. The length of the CDR3 is 13 residues. The CDR3 protein is CASSPAGVNEQFF. CDR3 coding DNA: TGTGCCAGCAGTCCAGCGGGAGTTAATGAGCAGTTCTTC.

This clonotype was seen a handful of times. The CDR3 nucleotides read TGTGCCAGCACTGAACGACCCCCGACAGACATCGAATATCAGCCCCAGCATTTT. Its protein product is CASTERPPTDIEYQPQHF. This chain uses TRBV7-2 with TRBJ1-5, with TRBD1 as a possible D gene (5 bases). The V end lost 7 bases, the J end lost 5 bases, and 27 bases lay between the germline ends. Germline CDR1 is SGHTA and CDR2 is FQGNSA. The CDR3 loop spans 18 amino acids.

This clonotype has a handful of counts. V gene TRBV5-1 combines with J gene TRBJ2-5; a weak D match, TRBD2 (7 bases). V shed 0 bases and J shed 5 bases, with 17 bases lying between them. The CDR3 has 16 residues. Germline CDR1 is SGHRS and CDR2 is YFSETQ. CDR3 sequence reads: CASSLEGGTLSETQYF. Written as DNA, the CDR3 is TGCGCCAGCAGCTTGGAGGGGGGGACTTTATCGGAGACCCAGTACTTC.

The chain recombines TRBV5-1 with TRBJ2-3, with 7 bases identical to TRBD2. Germline V gene sequence: CDR1 SGHRS, CDR2 YFSETQ. The CDR3 is 18 amino acids. V dropped 2 bases and J dropped 1; count of bases not matched to a gene: 13. The CDR3 nucleotides read TGCGCCAGCAGCTTCCCGAGCGGGCCTAGCGGTCGCACAGATACGCAGTATTTT. Its translation: CASSFPSGPSGRTDTQYF.

This clonotype appeared many times. The CDR3 DNA reads TGTGCCAGTAGACAAGGGGTCGCGAACACCGGGGAGCTGTTTTTT. This sequence encodes CASRQGVANTGELFF. The V gene is TRBV19, the J gene TRBJ2-2; D perhaps matches TRBD1 (5 bases). Deletions cut 6 bases from V and 0 bases from J, with 11 bases between. Per the germline V gene, CDR1 is LNHDA and CDR2 is SQIVND (reference sequence). The CDR3 spans 15 residues.

V and J are TRBV7-3 and TRBJ2-1; perhaps TRBD2 as D (6 bases). Germline V lookup: CDR1 SGHTA, CDR2 FQGTGA. The CDR3 has 15 amino acids. V gave up 2 bases and J gave up 6 bases, with 14 bases separating them. In DNA, the CDR3 is TGTGCCAGCAGCTTAGCGGCGGAGGGCATCAATGAGCAGTTCTTC. This encodes CASSLAAEGINEQFF. The complete variable domain, with remaining parts taken from reference TRBV7-3 and TRBJ2-1, reads GAGVSQTPSNKVTEKGKYVELRCDPISGHTALYWYRQSLGQGPEFLIYFQGTGAADDSGLPNDRFFAVRPEGSVSTLKIQRTERGDSAVYLCASSLAAEGINEQFFGPGTRLTVL.

This clonotype was seen a few times. The chain carries TRBV4-2 and TRBJ2-7; TRBD2 matches 7 bases. Trimming removed 0 bases from V and 6 bases from J; junction bases left unmatched: 8. CDR1 and CDR2 from the germline V gene are LGHNA and YNFKEQ. This CDR3 contains 15 residues. DNA of the CDR3: TGTGCCAGCAGCCAAGAAGGCGGGAGATCTAGCGAGCAGTACTTC. Its protein is CASSQEGGRSSEQYF.

The chain couples TRBV7-3 to TRBJ2-2, with TRBD2 matching over 16 bases. The V gene's germline CDR1 is SGHTA and CDR2 FQGTGA. The V and J ends lost 2 bases and 3 bases, in that order; junction bases with no gene match: 3. CDR3 length: 18 residues. The CDR3 is CASSLEGTSGRDTGELFF. As DNA, the CDR3 is TGTGCCAGCAGCTTAGAAGGGACTAGCGGGAGGGACACCGGGGAGCTGTTTTTT.

This clonotype was detected a few times. The chain uses TRBV6-2 or TRBV6-3 and TRBJ2-1; 14 bases match TRBD2. Per germline, CDR1 MNHEY and CDR2 SVGEGT. This CDR3 has 19 residues. The ends lost 5 bases at V and 5 bases at J; junction bases unmatched: 14. In nucleotides, the CDR3 is TGTGCCAGCAGTCCGCTGACCGGGACTAGCGGGAGCCAGAACAATGAGCAGTTCTTC. Translating gives CASSPLTGTSGSQNNEQFF.

In its sample, this clonotype was seen many times. The chain uses TRBV2 and TRBJ1-1; 8 bases align to TRBD1. The ends lost 5 bases at V and 2 bases at J; junction bases unmatched: 7. Germline loops: CDR1 SNHLY, CDR2 FYNNEI. The CDR3 runs 15 residues. The chain's CDR3 is CASSWRTGINTEAFF. DNA of the CDR3: TGTGCCAGCAGTTGGCGGACAGGGATTAACACTGAAGCTTTCTTT.

At least ten counts were recorded for this clonotype. The CDR3 nucleotides are TGTGCCAGCAGTTGGGGGGGAGGGAACAATGAGCAGTTCTTC. Its translation is CASSWGGGNNEQFF. The rearrangement joins TRBV28 to TRBJ2-1, with 7 bases that match TRBD2. This CDR3 has 14 residues. The V gene's germline CDR1 is MDHEN and CDR2 SYDVKM. V lost 4 bases and J lost 5; bases outside the gene matches: 5.